A selection of T cell receptor beta chains follows, all from one sample in a study of human T cells and chemical hapten exposure. TCRdb re-called the RACE reads through MiXCR, storing one row per CDR3 protein. The profile shows tens of thousands of distinct CDR3 sequences, 6.5% to 10% of them singletons. The sample here was whole blood, taken in connection with sensitization to the hapten diphenylcyclopropenone (DPC). The receptors come from a woman between 45 and 65 years old with alopecia areata. Some clones in this sample may be carry-over from other donors' samples. The CDR3 runs from the conserved cysteine through the conserved F or W. A D gene is named only where the DNA matches it firmly. Size tells how often a clone was seen (once, few, many) or the class of an expanded clone, and some rows leave it out.

J gene	V gene	clone size	D gene	CDR3 protein	CDR3 DNA
TRBJ2-7	TRBV20-1	NA	NA	CSALHRTGILNEQYF	TGCAGTGCTCTGCATCGGACGGGAATCTTAAACGAGCAGTACTTC
TRBJ1-4	TRBV7-8	many	NA	CASSLGRAATNEKLFF	TGTGCCAGCAGCTTAGGTCGGGCCGCAACTAATGAAAAACTGTTTTTT
TRBJ2-7	TRBV28	many	NA	CSTGERGYEQYF	TGTTCTACTGGGGAGAGGGGCTACGAGCAGTACTTC
TRBJ2-2	TRBV12-5	few	TRBD1	CASAPGQNFAGELFF	TGTGCTAGTGCCCCGGGACAGAACTTCGCCGGGGAGCTGTTTTTT
TRBJ1-1	TRBV2	few	NA	CASSEAAAGRGSTEAFF	TGTGCCAGCAGTGAGGCTGCCGCAGGGCGGGGTAGCACTGAAGCTTTCTTT
TRBJ2-2	TRBV4-1	few	NA	CASSHPSAGGGELFF	TGCGCCAGCAGCCACCCGTCGGCCGGGGGTGGGGAGCTGTTTTTT
TRBJ2-7	TRBV5-4	NA	NA	CASSQLNDRSHEQYF	TGTGCCAGCAGCCAGTTAAATGACAGGTCCCACGAGCAGTACTTC
TRBJ1-6	TRBV12-3/TRBV12-4	many	NA	CASSLGQGYSPLHF	TGTGCCAGCAGTTTAGGGCAGGGGTATTCACCCCTCCACTTT
TRBJ1-4	TRBV9	NA	NA	CASSVAPGRGEKLFF	TGTGCCAGCAGCGTAGCTCCGGGCCGGGGCGAAAAACTGTTTTTT
TRBJ1-5	TRBV3-1	few	TRBD1	CASSHNQGAHQPQHF	TGTGCCAGCAGCCATAACCAGGGGGCCCATCAGCCCCAGCATTTT
TRBJ1-6	TRBV6-5	many	NA	CASSYGILPNSPLHF	TGTGCCAGCAGTTACGGGATATTACCGAATTCACCCCTCCACTTT
TRBJ2-7	TRBV28	NA	TRBD1	CASSWDRGGEQYF	TGTGCCAGCAGCTGGGACAGGGGCGGGGAGCAGTACTTC
TRBJ2-1	TRBV6-6	NA	TRBD2	CASSQLAGPDNEQFF	TGTGCCAGCAGCCAGCTAGCGGGGCCCGACAATGAGCAGTTCTTC
TRBJ2-2	TRBV25-1	NA	NA	CASSPLRPLNTGELFF	TGTGCCAGCAGTCCTTTGAGGCCGTTAAACACCGGGGAGCTGTTTTTT
TRBJ2-7	TRBV7-3	few	NA	CASSFQGREQYF	TGTGCCAGCAGCTTTCAGGGACGCGAGCAGTACTTC
TRBJ2-6	TRBV20-1	many	TRBD1	CSAVKQGMSLSGANVLTF	TGCAGTGCCGTAAAACAGGGGATGTCCCTCTCTGGGGCCAACGTCCTGACTTTC
TRBJ2-1	TRBV2	many	NA	CASSEIGVSSYNEQFF	TGTGCCAGCAGTGAAATAGGTGTTAGCTCCTACAATGAGCAGTTCTTC
TRBJ2-7	TRBV27	few	NA	CASSPRGAYEQYF	TGTGCCAGCAGTCCCAGGGGGGCCTACGAGCAGTACTTC
TRBJ1-6	TRBV6-6	many	NA	CASSYSGSPLHF	TGTGCCAGCAGTTACTCAGGGTCACCCCTCCACTTT
TRBJ2-1	TRBV7-6	many	NA	CASSLYGPADEQFF	TGTGCCAGCAGCTTATATGGCCCGGCTGATGAGCAGTTCTTC
TRBJ1-5	TRBV20-1	many	NA	CSALRRDQPQHF	TGCAGTGCCCTAAGGCGGGATCAGCCCCAGCATTTT
TRBJ2-4	TRBV28	many	NA	CASSSPEDRLAKNIQYF	TGTGCCAGCAGCTCCCCGGAGGACAGACTAGCCAAAAACATTCAGTACTTC
TRBJ2-3	TRBV7-2	few	TRBD2	CASSALGGGARASTDTQYF	TGTGCCAGCAGCGCCCTCGGCGGGGGGGCGAGGGCGTCAACAGATACGCAGTATTTT
TRBJ1-5	TRBV7-8	many	NA	CASSLEGRLNQPQHF	TGTGCCAGCAGCTTAGAAGGGAGACTAAATCAGCCCCAGCATTTT
TRBJ1-2	TRBV5-4	NA	TRBD1	CASSSLIGTGKGYTF	TGTGCCAGCAGCTCGCTCATAGGGACAGGGAAGGGCTACACCTTC
TRBJ2-3	TRBV4-2	NA	TRBD2	CASSQEAGGSTDTQYF	TGTGCCAGCAGCCAAGAGGCGGGGGGCAGCACAGATACGCAGTATTTT
TRBJ1-1	TRBV5-8	many	NA	CASSLEWATEAFF	TGTGCCAGCAGCTTAGAGTGGGCCACTGAAGCTTTCTTT
TRBJ2-1	TRBV19	NA	NA	CASSLGDWDEQFF	TGTGCCAGTAGCCTCGGGGATTGGGATGAGCAGTTCTTC
TRBJ1-1	TRBV24-1	many	NA	CATSDGPLNTEAFF	TGTGCCACCAGTGATGGGCCACTGAACACTGAAGCTTTCTTT
TRBJ1-5	TRBV5-1	many	NA	CASSLSADQPQHF	TGCGCCAGCAGCTTGTCAGCCGACCAGCCCCAGCATTTT
TRBJ1-6	TRBV27	few	NA	CASSAYNSPLHF	TGTGCCAGCAGCGCTTATAATTCACCCCTCCACTTT
TRBJ2-5	TRBV6-6	NA	NA	CASAPTGTKETQYF	TGTGCCAGCGCCCCTACGGGAACCAAAGAGACCCAGTACTTC
TRBJ2-3	TRBV2	few	NA	CASRADRGTQYF	TGTGCCAGCAGGGCGGACCGAGGTACGCAGTATTTT
TRBJ2-3	TRBV3-1	NA	NA	CASSQDATDTQYF	TGTGCCAGCAGCCAAGACGCGACAGATACGCAGTATTTT
TRBJ1-5	TRBV6-5	few	NA	CASSYSGTQPQHF	TGTGCCAGCAGTTACTCGGGGACTCAGCCCCAGCATTTT
TRBJ1-1	TRBV28	few	NA	CASSLWSSEAFF	TGTGCCAGCAGTTTATGGAGTTCTGAAGCTTTCTTT
TRBJ2-2	TRBV3-1	few	TRBD1	CASSYGQGRSGELFF	TGTGCCAGCAGCTACGGACAGGGGCGGAGCGGGGAGCTGTTTTTT
TRBJ2-3	TRBV10-3	many	NA	CAISQLGSTDTQYF	TGTGCCATCAGTCAACTCGGGAGCACAGATACGCAGTATTTT
TRBJ1-3	TRBV4-3	NA	TRBD1	CASSRSQGPGNTIYF	TGCGCCAGCAGCCGCTCACAGGGGCCTGGAAACACCATATATTTT
TRBJ2-3	TRBV7-2	few	TRBD2	CASSLSGRARADTQYF	TGTGCCAGCAGCTTAAGCGGGAGGGCCAGGGCAGATACGCAGTATTTT
TRBJ2-3	TRBV5-1	NA	TRBD2	CASSKGLHTDTQYF	TGCGCCAGCAGCAAGGGACTACACACAGATACGCAGTATTTT
TRBJ1-5	TRBV12-3/TRBV12-4	many	TRBD1	CASSPTGTGHQPQHF	TGTGCCAGCAGTCCTACCGGGACAGGACATCAGCCCCAGCATTTT
TRBJ2-7	TRBV6-2/TRBV6-3	NA	TRBD1	CASSWTGDYEQYF	TGTGCCAGCAGTTGGACAGGGGACTACGAGCAGTACTTC
TRBJ2-3	TRBV6-5	many	NA	CASSYWGLGEGADTQYF	TGTGCCAGCAGTTACTGGGGCCTGGGAGAGGGCGCAGATACGCAGTATTTT
TRBJ2-1	TRBV20-1	many	NA	CSARDLPGSSYNEQFF	TGCAGTGCTAGAGATCTCCCAGGGAGCTCCTACAATGAGCAGTTCTTC
TRBJ1-4	TRBV5-4	NA	NA	CASSVDPRHGSEKLFF	TGTGCCAGCAGCGTAGATCCCAGACACGGGAGCGAAAAACTGTTTTTT
TRBJ2-3	TRBV7-6	NA	TRBD2	CASSLAQAGGTDTQYF	TGTGCCAGCAGCTTAGCGCAAGCGGGGGGCACAGATACGCAGTATTTT
TRBJ2-3	TRBV7-9	NA	NA	CASSFLDTQYF	TGTGCCAGCAGCTTTTTAGATACGCAGTATTTT
TRBJ1-4	TRBV5-1	few	NA	CASSSAGPTNEKLFF	TGCGCCAGCAGCTCCGCCGGCCCAACTAATGAAAAACTGTTTTTT
TRBJ1-1	TRBV28	few	NA	CASSLLQGIVTEAFF	TGTGCCAGCAGTCTACTACAGGGAATAGTAACTGAAGCTTTCTTT
TRBJ2-1	TRBV9	NA	TRBD2	CASSGGLAALSNEQFF	TGTGCCAGCAGCGGGGGACTAGCGGCCCTAAGTAATGAGCAGTTCTTC
TRBJ2-7	TRBV28	few	NA	CASSLTPLLSSYEQYF	TGTGCCAGCAGCCTGACCCCCCTTCTAAGCTCCTACGAGCAGTACTTC
TRBJ1-5	TRBV2	few	NA	CASNRAGNQPQHF	TGTGCCAGCAATCGGGCCGGCAATCAGCCCCAGCATTTT